The 15 T cell receptor beta chains below were found in one sample sequenced in a study of blood T cells in healthy people across ages. A second PCR, run for roughly 7 to 12 cycles, used a sample-barcoded 5' primer plus a J-beta primer mix. TCRdb independently ran MiXCR on the 5' RACE reads; one entry per CDR3 protein. In the table there are about 830,000 distinct CDR3 sequences, under 80% of which are singletons. The sequenced sample was blood. The receptor source for this set is a young man in good health.

This chain links TRBV6-2 or TRBV6-3 with TRBJ2-2; TRBD2 agrees at 10 bases. Germline V gene sequence: CDR1 MNHEY, CDR2 SVGEGT. This CDR3 is built from 15 residues. The junction had 8 bases not matched to a gene; V was cut back by 6 bases and J by 7 bases. This CDR3 is CASSYSGGPNGELFF. CDR3 sequence (DNA): TGTGCCAGCAGCTATAGCGGGGGGCCGAACGGGGAGCTGTTTTTT.

The V and J genes are TRBV6-5 and TRBJ2-7; D call uncertain. TRBJ2-5 explains the end of the DNA better; the J call may be wrong. This CDR3 has 13 amino acids. CDR1 MNHEY and CDR2 SVGAGI come from the germline V gene. The chain's CDR3 is CASSSPPYGTQYF. CDR3 coding DNA: TGTGCCAGCAGTTCACCCCCCTATGGGACCCAGTACTTC.

The rearrangement uses TRBV28 and TRBJ2-3; D may be TRBD1 (5 bases). The CDR3 loop spans 16 amino acids. CDR1 is MDHEN and CDR2 is SYDVKM in the germline V gene. V was cut by 2 bases and J by 2 bases, with 14 bases left in between. DNA of the CDR3: TGTGCCAGCAGTTTAGGTCGACAGACACACACAGATACGCAGTATTTT. This gives the protein CASSLGRQTHTDTQYF.

This chain joins TRBV11-1 and TRBJ1-6; D unresolved. V lost 5 bases, J lost 0 bases, and 11 bases lay in between. Germline CDR1 SGHAT, CDR2 FQDESV (reference sequence). The CDR3 contains 16 residues. The CDR3 DNA is TGTGCCAGCAGCCAGGACGGGAACTCCTATAATTCACCCCTCCACTTT. Translation: CASSQDGNSYNSPLHF. The variable domain in full, with the rest retrieved from reference TRBV11-1 and TRBJ1-6, is EAEVAQSPRYKITEKSQAVAFWCDPISGHATLYWYRQILGQGPELLVQFQDESVVDDSQLPKDRFSAERLKGVDSTLKIQPAELGDSAMYLCASSQDGNSYNSPLHFGNGTRLTVT.

This chain uses TRBV9 with TRBJ2-7; D call uncertain. The CDR3 has 14 amino acids. Trimming stripped 3 bases from V and 0 bases from J, with 10 bases between. CDR1 and CDR2 from the germline V gene are SGDLS and YYNGEE. The CDR3 here is CASSEGFASYEQYF. The CDR3 nucleotides are TGTGCCAGCAGCGAAGGCTTTGCCTCCTACGAGCAGTACTTC.

Points on this clonotype: The junction and the germline gene differ at one end; a read error may be behind it. This chain connects TRBV12-3 or TRBV12-4 to TRBJ1-1; D gene ambiguous. This CDR3 is built from 14 residues. CDR3 region: CTSSSKAGNTEAFF. CDR3 bases: TGTACCAGCAGCTCAAAGGCAGGGAACACTGAAGCTTTCTTT.

The chain employs TRBV6-6 and TRBJ2-5; D gene unclear. Germline lookup yields CDR1 MNHNY and CDR2 SVGAGI (reference sequence). Between the trimmed V and J ends, which lost 8 bases and 4 bases, there was a span of 11 bases. CDR3 size: 12 residues. CDR3 region: CASALTRETQYF. The CDR3 nucleotides read TGTGCCAGCGCCCTGACTCGAGAGACCCAGTACTTC.

This clonotype was observed a few times. This sequence joins TRBV29-1 and TRBJ2-7, with 16 bases that match TRBD2. V trimming: 3 bases; J trimming: 4 bases; junction bases outside the gene matches: 0. There are 14 residues in the CDR3. Germline loops: CDR1 SQVTM, CDR2 ANQGSEA. The CDR3 DNA sequence: TGCAGCGTTGAGGGACTAGCGGGGGGGTACGAGCAGTACTTC. It yields the protein CSVEGLAGGYEQYF.

The chain is built from TRBV20-1 and TRBJ2-3; 14 bases line up with TRBD2. This CDR3 is built from 17 residues. The germline V gene encodes CDR1 DFQATT and CDR2 SNEGSKA (reference sequence). Trimming took 5 bases from V and 6 from J; bases not matched to a gene: 13. The CDR3 is CSAAYLRTSGGLDTQYF. DNA for the CDR3: TGCAGTGCTGCCTACCTTCGGACTAGCGGGGGGTTGGATACGCAGTATTTT.

This clonotype has only one observation. This CDR3 reads CASSVVGTVYNEQFF. The CDR3 DNA sequence: TGTGCCAGCAGCGTAGTAGGGACAGTTTACAATGAGCAGTTCTTC. V usage is TRBV9 and J usage is TRBJ2-1; 7 nucleotides match TRBD1. Germline lookup yields CDR1 SGDLS and CDR2 YYNGEE. This CDR3 has 15 residues. V gave up 0 bases and J gave up 4 bases; unmatched junction bases: 4.

J is TRBJ1-1 and V is TRBV4-2; TRBD1 might be the D (6 bases). This CDR3 has 15 amino acids. V was pared by 0 bases and J by 4 bases, with 12 bases between. The V gene's germline CDR1 is LGHNA and CDR2 YNFKEQ. In DNA form, the CDR3 reads TGTGCCAGCAGCCAAGATAGGGGGAAGGGCACTGAAGCTTTCTTT. Protein sequence: CASSQDRGKGTEAFF.

This clonotype has a single count. The rearrangement links TRBV6-5 to TRBJ1-6; 10 nucleotides align to TRBD1. There are 17 residues in the CDR3. Germline V CDR1 and CDR2: MNHEY, SVGAGI. Trimming removed 2 bases from V and 6 bases from J; junction bases left unmatched: 7. CDR3 sequence reads: CASSYTGQGLSNSPLHF. CDR3 bases: TGTGCCAGCAGTTACACGGGACAGGGGCTATCTAATTCACCCCTCCACTTT.

This rearrangement joins TRBV21-1 to TRBJ2-7. TRBV21-1 is a known pseudogene. This CDR3 spans 16 amino acids. The CDR3, as DNA: TGTGCCAGCAGCGAGCCAACGGGTGGCCTCTCCTACGAGCAGTACTTC. Translating gives CASSEPTGGLSYEQYF.

The rearrangement links TRBV29-1 to TRBJ1-2, with 8 bases fitting TRBD1. CDR1 and CDR2 from the germline V gene are SQVTM and ANQGSEA. This CDR3 has 13 residues. CDR3 DNA sequence: TGCATCGGTGGACAGGGCCTTAACTATGGCTACACCTTC. It is translated as CIGGQGLNYGYTF.

V usage is TRBV6-2 or TRBV6-3 and J usage is TRBJ1-5; 8 bases are shared with TRBD1. The germline gives CDR1 MNHEY, CDR2 SVGEGT. The junction had 10 bases not matched to a gene; V was cut back by 8 bases and J by 4 bases. The CDR3 runs 15 residues. The CDR3: CASLHRTGLNQPQHF. DNA of the CDR3: TGTGCCAGCCTACACCGGACAGGGCTGAATCAGCCCCAGCATTTT.